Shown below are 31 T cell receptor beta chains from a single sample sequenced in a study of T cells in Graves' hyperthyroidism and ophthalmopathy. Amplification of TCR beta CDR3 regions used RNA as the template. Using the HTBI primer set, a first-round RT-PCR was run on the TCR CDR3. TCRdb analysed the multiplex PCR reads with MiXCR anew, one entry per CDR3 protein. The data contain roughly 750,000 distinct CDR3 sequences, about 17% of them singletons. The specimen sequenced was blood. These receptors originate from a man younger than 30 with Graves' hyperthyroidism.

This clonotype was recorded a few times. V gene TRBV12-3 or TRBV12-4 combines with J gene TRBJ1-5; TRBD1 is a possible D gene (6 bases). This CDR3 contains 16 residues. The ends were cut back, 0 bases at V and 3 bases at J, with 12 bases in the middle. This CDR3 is CASSLAATGYNQPQHF. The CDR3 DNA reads TGTGCCAGCAGTTTAGCGGCAACAGGGTACAATCAGCCCCAGCATTTT.

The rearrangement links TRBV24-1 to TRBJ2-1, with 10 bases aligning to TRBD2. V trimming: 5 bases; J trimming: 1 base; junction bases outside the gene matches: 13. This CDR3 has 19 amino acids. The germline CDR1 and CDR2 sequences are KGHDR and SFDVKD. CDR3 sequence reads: CATSARLSPTSGSYNEQFF. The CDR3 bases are TGTGCCACCAGTGCCCGTTTATCTCCGACTAGCGGGTCCTACAATGAGCAGTTCTTC.

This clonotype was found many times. DNA of the CDR3: TGTGCCAGCAGACAGGGGGCTGAGCAGTTCTTC. Amino acid sequence: CASRQGAEQFF. The genes are TRBV6-2 or TRBV6-3 and TRBJ2-1; 9 nucleotides line up with TRBD1. The CDR3 has 11 amino acids. V lost 6 bases, J lost 9 bases, and 0 bases stayed unmatched. Per the germline V gene, CDR1 is MNHEY and CDR2 is SVGEGT.

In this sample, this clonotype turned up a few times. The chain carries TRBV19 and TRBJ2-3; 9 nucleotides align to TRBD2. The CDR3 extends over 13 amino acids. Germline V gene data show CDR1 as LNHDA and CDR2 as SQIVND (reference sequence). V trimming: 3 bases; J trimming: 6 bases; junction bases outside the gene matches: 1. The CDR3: CASSISGRDTQYF. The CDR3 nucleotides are TGTGCCAGTAGTATCAGCGGGAGGGATACGCAGTATTTT.

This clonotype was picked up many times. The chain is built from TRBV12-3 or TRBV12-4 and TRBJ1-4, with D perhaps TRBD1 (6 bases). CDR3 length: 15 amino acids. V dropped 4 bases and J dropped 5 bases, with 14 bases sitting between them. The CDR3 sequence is CASSSPPGENEKLFF. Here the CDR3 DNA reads TGTGCCAGCAGTTCCCCTCCAGGGGAGAATGAAAAACTGTTTTTT.

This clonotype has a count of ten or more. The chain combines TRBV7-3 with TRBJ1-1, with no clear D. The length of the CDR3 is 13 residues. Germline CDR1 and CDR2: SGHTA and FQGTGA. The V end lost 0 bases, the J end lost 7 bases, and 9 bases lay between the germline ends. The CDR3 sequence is CASSLTGNREAFF. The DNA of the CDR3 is TGTGCCAGCAGCTTAACGGGGAACCGTGAAGCTTTCTTT.

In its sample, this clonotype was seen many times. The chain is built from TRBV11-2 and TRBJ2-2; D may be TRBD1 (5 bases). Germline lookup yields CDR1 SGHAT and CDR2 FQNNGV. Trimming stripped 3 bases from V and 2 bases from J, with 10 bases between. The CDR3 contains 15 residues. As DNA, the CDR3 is TGTGCCAGCAGCTTCAGGGTAGCTAACACCGGGGAGCTGTTTTTT. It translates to CASSFRVANTGELFF.

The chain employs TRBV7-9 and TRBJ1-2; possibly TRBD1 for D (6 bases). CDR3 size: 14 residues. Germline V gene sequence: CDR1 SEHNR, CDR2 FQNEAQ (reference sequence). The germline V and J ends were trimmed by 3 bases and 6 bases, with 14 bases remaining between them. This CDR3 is CASSFVWTENGYTF. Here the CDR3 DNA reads TGTGCCAGCAGCTTTGTATGGACAGAGAATGGCTACACCTTC.

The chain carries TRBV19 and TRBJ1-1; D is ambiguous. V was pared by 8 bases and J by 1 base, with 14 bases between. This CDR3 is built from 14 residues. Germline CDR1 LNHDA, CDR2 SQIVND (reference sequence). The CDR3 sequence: CASAGYTTNTEAFF. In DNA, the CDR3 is TGTGCCAGTGCGGGATATACAACGAACACTGAAGCTTTCTTT.

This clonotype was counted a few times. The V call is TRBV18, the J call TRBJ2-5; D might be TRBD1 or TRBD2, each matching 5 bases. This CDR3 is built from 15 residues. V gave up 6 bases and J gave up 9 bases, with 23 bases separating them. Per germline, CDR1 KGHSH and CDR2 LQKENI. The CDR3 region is CASSLTTGLPRAQYF. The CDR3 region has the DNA TGTGCCAGCTCGCTGACTACTGGATTGCCCAGGGCCCAGTACTTC.

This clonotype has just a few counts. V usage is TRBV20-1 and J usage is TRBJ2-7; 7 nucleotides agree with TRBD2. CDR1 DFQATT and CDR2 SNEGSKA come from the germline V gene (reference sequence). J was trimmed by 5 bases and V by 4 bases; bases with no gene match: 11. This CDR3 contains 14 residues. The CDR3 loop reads CSATTGGSFDEQYF. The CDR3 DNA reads TGCAGTGCTACCACGGGCGGGAGTTTCGACGAGCAGTACTTC.

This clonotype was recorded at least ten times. In nucleotides, the CDR3 is TGTGCCAGCAGCCGTCCTGACAGGGGCCCAAACGAGCAGTACTTC. Residues: CASSRPDRGPNEQYF. The chain joins TRBV12-3 or TRBV12-4 to TRBJ2-7, with 8 bases aligning to TRBD1. The V gene end was trimmed by 6 bases and the J gene end by 5 bases; junction bases not matched to a gene: 12. The CDR3 sequence is 15 residues long.

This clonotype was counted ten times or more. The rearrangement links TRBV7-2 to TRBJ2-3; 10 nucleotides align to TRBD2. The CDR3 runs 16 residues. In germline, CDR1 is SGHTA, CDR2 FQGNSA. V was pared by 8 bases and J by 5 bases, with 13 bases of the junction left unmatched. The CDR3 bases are TGTGCCAGCTGCCCGACCTCCGGGACTAGCGTAGATACGCAGTATTTT. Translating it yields CASCPTSGTSVDTQYF.

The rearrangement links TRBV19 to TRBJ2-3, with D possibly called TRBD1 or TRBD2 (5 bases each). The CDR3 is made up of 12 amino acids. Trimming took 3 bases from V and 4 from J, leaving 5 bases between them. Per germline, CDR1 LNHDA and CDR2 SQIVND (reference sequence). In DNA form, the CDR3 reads TGTGCCAGTAGTATGGGGGCAGATACGCAGTATTTT. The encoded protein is CASSMGADTQYF.

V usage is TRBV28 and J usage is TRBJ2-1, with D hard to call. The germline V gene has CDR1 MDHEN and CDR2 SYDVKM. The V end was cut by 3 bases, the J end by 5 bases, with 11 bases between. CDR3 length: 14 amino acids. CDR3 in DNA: TGTGCCAGCAGTTTGAGGTCTAGGCACAATGAGCAGTTCTTC. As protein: CASSLRSRHNEQFF.

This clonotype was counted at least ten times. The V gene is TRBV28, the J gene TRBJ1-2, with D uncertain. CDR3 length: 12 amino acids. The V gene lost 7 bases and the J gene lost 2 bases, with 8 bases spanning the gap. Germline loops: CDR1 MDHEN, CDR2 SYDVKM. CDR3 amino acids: CASNRENYGYTF. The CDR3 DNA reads TGTGCCAGCAACAGAGAGAACTATGGCTACACCTTC.

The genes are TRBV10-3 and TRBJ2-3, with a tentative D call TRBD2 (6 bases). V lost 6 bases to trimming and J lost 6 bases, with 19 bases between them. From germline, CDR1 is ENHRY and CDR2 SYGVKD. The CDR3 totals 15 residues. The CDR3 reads CAISPSSGTQDTQYF. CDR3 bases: TGTGCCATCAGCCCCTCGTCCGGGACTCAGGATACGCAGTATTTT.

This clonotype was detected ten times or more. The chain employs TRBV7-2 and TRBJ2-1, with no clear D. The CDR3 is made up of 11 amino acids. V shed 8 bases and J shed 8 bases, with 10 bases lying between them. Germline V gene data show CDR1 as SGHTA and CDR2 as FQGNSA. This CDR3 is CASGLLDEQFF. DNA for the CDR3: TGTGCCAGCGGCCTTTTGGATGAGCAGTTCTTC.

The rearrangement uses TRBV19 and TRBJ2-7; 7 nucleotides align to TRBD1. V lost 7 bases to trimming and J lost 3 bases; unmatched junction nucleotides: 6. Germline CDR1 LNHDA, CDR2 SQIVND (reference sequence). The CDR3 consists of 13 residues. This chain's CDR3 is CASKGAASYEQYF. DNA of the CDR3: TGTGCCAGTAAGGGGGCAGCGAGCTACGAGCAGTACTTC.

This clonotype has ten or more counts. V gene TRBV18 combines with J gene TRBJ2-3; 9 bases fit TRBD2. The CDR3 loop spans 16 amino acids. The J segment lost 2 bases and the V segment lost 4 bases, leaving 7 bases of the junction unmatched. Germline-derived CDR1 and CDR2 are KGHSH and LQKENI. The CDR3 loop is CASSLFSSGATDTQYF. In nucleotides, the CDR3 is TGTGCCAGCTCACTCTTTTCTAGCGGGGCCACAGATACGCAGTATTTT. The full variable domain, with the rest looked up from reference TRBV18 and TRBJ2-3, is NAGVMQNPRHLVRRRGQEARLRCSPMKGHSHVYWYRQLPEEGLKFMVYLQKENIIDESGMPKERFSAEFPKEGPSILRIQQVVRGDSAAYFCASSLFSSGATDTQYFGPGTRLTVL.

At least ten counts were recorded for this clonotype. CDR3 protein: CAWSTTSSLANEQFF. CDR3 nucleotides: TGTGCCTGGAGCACGACTAGCTCTTTGGCCAATGAGCAGTTCTTC. The chain recombines TRBV30 with TRBJ2-1; 7 bases map to TRBD2. CDR1 GTSNPN and CDR2 SVGIG come from the germline V gene (reference sequence). The CDR3 sequence is 15 residues long. Germline trimming cut 3 bases from V and 6 bases from J; bases unmatched to any gene: 11.

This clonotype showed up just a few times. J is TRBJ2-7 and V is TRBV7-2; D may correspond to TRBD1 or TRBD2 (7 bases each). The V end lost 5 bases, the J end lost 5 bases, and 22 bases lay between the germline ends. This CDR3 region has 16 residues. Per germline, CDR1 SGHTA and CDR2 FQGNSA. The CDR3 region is CASSHPGEGAMDEQYF. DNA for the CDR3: TGTGCCAGCAGCCACCCGGGGGAGGGGGCGATGGACGAGCAGTACTTC.

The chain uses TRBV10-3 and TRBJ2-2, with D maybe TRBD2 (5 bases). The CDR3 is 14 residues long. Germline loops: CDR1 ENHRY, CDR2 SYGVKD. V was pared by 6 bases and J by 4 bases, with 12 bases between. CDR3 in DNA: TGTGCCATCAGCGACGTAGCGTTCACCGGGGAGCTGTTTTTT. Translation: CAISDVAFTGELFF.

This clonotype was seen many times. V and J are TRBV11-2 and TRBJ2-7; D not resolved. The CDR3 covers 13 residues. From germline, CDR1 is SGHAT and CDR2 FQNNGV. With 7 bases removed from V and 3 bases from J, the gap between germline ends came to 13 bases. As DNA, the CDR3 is TGTGCCAGCACCCCTCGGCTTGGCTACGAGCAGTACTTC. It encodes CASTPRLGYEQYF.

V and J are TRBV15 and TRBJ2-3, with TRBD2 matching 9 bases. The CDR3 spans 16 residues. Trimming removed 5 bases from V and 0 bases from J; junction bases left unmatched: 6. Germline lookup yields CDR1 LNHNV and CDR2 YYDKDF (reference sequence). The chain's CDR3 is CATSPGSGGSTDTQYF. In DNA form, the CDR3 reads TGTGCCACCAGCCCGGGGAGCGGGGGGAGCACAGATACGCAGTATTTT.

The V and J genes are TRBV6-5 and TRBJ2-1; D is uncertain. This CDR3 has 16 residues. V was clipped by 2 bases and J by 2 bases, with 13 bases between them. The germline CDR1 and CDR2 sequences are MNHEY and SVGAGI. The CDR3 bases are TGTGCCAGCAGTTACGGCTCAGTCTCACCCTACAATGAGCAGTTCTTC. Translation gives CASSYGSVSPYNEQFF.

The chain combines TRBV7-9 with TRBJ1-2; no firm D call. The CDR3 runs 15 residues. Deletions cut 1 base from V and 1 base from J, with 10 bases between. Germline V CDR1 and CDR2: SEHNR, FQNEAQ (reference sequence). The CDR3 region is CASSLVDGGNYGYTF. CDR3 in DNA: TGTGCCAGCAGCTTAGTGGACGGTGGTAACTATGGCTACACCTTC.

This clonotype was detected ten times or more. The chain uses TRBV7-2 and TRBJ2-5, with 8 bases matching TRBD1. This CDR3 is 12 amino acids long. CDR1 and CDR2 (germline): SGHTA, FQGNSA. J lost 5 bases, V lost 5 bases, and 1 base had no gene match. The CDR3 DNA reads TGTGCCAGCAGCCGGGACAGGGAGACCCAGTACTTC. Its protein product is CASSRDRETQYF.

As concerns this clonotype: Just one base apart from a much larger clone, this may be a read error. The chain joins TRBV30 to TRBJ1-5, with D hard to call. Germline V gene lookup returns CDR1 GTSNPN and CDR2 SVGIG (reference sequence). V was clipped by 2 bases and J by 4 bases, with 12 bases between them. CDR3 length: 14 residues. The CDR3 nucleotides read TGTGCCTGGAGTTCCGGGAGCGGGAATCAGCCCCAGCATTTT. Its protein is CAWSSGSGNQPQHF.

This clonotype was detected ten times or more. The CDR3 loop is CASSLDRSEAFF. CDR3 bases: TGCGCCAGCAGCTTGGATCGGTCAGAAGCTTTCTTT. The genes are TRBV5-1 and TRBJ1-1, with no clear D. Germline CDR1 SGHRS, CDR2 YFSETQ. The CDR3 is made up of 12 amino acids. V was pared by 0 bases and J by 8 bases, with 8 bases between.

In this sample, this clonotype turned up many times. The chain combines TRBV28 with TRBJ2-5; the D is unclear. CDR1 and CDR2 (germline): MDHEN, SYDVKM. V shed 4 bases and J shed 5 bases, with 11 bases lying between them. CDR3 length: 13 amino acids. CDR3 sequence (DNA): TGTGCCAGCAGTTCCCCGACGAATGAGACCCAGTACTTC. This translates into CASSSPTNETQYF.